The 15 T cell receptor beta chains below all came from one sample that was sequenced in a study of graft-versus-host responses after intestinal transplantation (dated by TCRdb to the early 2020s). Library preparation was by the immunoSEQ multiplex PCR assay. The source is immuneACCESS, and TCRdb retained only in-frame sequences with V and J called. Part of the clones is not carried over; for the studies checked, unresolved V genes explain less than half of this, and the remainder is unexplained. The sample table lists roughly 40,000 clones, more than 85% of them with a count of one. Clones ranked in the top ten supply 4.4% of the sample. Sequenced material: PBMCs, taken 524 days after transplant. The receptors originated from a human patient who received an intestinal transplant, so some T cells may come from the graft donor.

The chain carries TRBV7-2 and TRBJ2-7, with TRBD2 matching 7 bases. The germline CDR1 and CDR2 sequences are SGHTA and FQGNSA. This CDR3 contains 15 residues. Trimming removed 1 base from V and 1 base from J; junction bases left unmatched: 4. The CDR3 nucleotides are TGTGCCAGCAGCTTAGTGTCGGGGGGTTCCTACGAGCAGTACTTC. As protein: CASSLVSGGSYEQYF.

In DNA, the CDR3 is TGTGCCAGCAGGACAGTGGCGGCTTCTTATGGCTACACCTTC. This translates into CASRTVAASYGYTF. The J gene is TRBJ1-2, the V gene TRBV28, with TRBD1 as a possible D gene (5 bases). The germline gives CDR1 MDHEN, CDR2 SYDVKM. This CDR3 spans 14 amino acids. Trimming shortened V by 6 bases and J by 5 bases, and 16 bases separated the two germline ends.

This rearrangement joins TRBV6-6 to TRBJ2-7; D may be TRBD1 (6 bases). CDR1 is MNHNY, CDR2 SVGAGI, per germline (reference sequence). The CDR3 is 15 residues long. The V end was cut by 0 bases, the J end by 0 bases, with 9 bases between. CDR3 in amino acids: CASSYSDRNSYEQYF. DNA for the CDR3: TGTGCCAGCAGTTACTCAGACAGGAACTCCTACGAGCAGTACTTC.

Concerning this clone: Other DNA sequences of this sample code for an identical CDR3. The genes are TRBV2 and TRBJ1-1, with 7 bases lining up with TRBD1. The CDR3 has 13 amino acids. CDR1 SNHLY and CDR2 FYNNEI come from the germline V gene. V was clipped by 4 bases and J by 2 bases; unmatched bases: 1. CDR3 in amino acids: CASSGQGNTEAFF. CDR3 nucleotide sequence: TGTGCCAGCAGTGGACAGGGTAACACTGAAGCTTTCTTT.

This clone is deemed large. The J gene is TRBJ2-1, the V gene TRBV7-3, with 9 bases aligning to TRBD2. The V and J ends lost 3 bases and 4 bases, in that order; junction bases with no gene match: 4. Per the germline V gene, CDR1 is SGHTA and CDR2 is FQGTGA. This CDR3 region has 15 residues. Here the CDR3 DNA reads TGTGCCAGCAGCTTTAGCGGGAGCTCGTACAATGAGCAGTTCTTC. It translates to CASSFSGSSYNEQFF.

V gene TRBV10-3 combines with J gene TRBJ1-2; 10 bases map to TRBD1. The CDR3 runs to 14 residues. Germline loops: CDR1 ENHRY, CDR2 SYGVKD. V lost 11 bases and J lost 2; bases outside the gene matches: 8. The chain's CDR3 is CAVGGGQGNYGYTF. Here the CDR3 DNA reads TGTGCCGTCGGGGGGGGACAGGGGAACTATGGCTACACCTTC.

The chain recombines TRBV6-5 with TRBJ2-6, with D unclear. The CDR3 has 16 amino acids. Germline CDR1 MNHEY, CDR2 SVGAGI. With 2 bases removed from V and 0 bases from J, the gap between germline ends came to 8 bases. Here the CDR3 DNA reads TGTGCCAGCAGTTACACTGACCCCTCTGGGGCCAACGTCCTGACTTTC. It specifies CASSYTDPSGANVLTF.

This clone turned up a few times. The V and J genes are TRBV11-1 and TRBJ2-5; TRBD1 matches at 9 bases. Germline assignment: CDR1 SGHAT and CDR2 FQDESV (reference sequence). V dropped 8 bases and J dropped 4; count of bases not matched to a gene: 5. CDR3 length: 13 amino acids. CDR3 residues: CASGTGPGETQYF. The CDR3 DNA reads as TGTGCCAGCGGGACAGGGCCTGGAGAGACCCAGTACTTC. Supplemented by reference TRBV11-1 and TRBJ2-5, the full variable domain reads EAEVAQSPRYKITEKSQAVAFWCDPISGHATLYWYRQILGQGPELLVQFQDESVVDDSQLPKDRFSAERLKGVDSTLKIQPAELGDSAMYLCASGTGPGETQYFGPGTRLLVL.

V usage is TRBV13 and J usage is TRBJ1-2; TRBD1 agrees at 8 bases. The CDR3 contains 14 residues. Looked up from germline, CDR1 is PRHDT and CDR2 is FYEKMQ (reference sequence). V lost 6 bases, J lost 4 bases, and 7 bases stayed unmatched. CDR3 sequence: CASSWTGTGYGYTF. CDR3 DNA: TGTGCCAGCAGTTGGACCGGGACAGGCTATGGCTACACCTTC.

The genes are TRBV5-6 and TRBJ1-6; D call uncertain. This CDR3 contains 15 residues. The V gene's germline CDR1 is SGHDT and CDR2 YYEEEE. V was pared by 0 bases and J by 9 bases, with 13 bases between. For the CDR3, the DNA is TGTGCCAGCAGCTTGGGACAAGCCCTTGGTTCACCCCTCCACTTT. Residues: CASSLGQALGSPLHF.

This clone came up once. The CDR3 is CATSRERGQGYQPQHF. In DNA, the CDR3 is TGTGCCACCAGCAGAGAAAGAGGACAGGGGTATCAGCCCCAGCATTTT. This chain uses TRBV15 with TRBJ1-5; TRBD1 matches 9 bases. CDR1 LNHNV and CDR2 YYDKDF come from the germline V gene (reference sequence). The CDR3 runs 16 residues. V trimming: 0 bases; J trimming: 5 bases; junction bases outside the gene matches: 5.

The chain combines TRBV19 with TRBJ2-3; 8 positions agree with TRBD2. The germline gives CDR1 LNHDA, CDR2 SQIVND (reference sequence). The length of the CDR3 is 21 residues. J was trimmed by 3 bases and V by 0 bases; bases with no gene match: 20. The CDR3 sequence: CASSIDHNLARFAGGTDTQYF. The CDR3 DNA is TGTGCCAGTAGTATAGATCATAACCTAGCTAGATTCGCGGGAGGTACAGATACGCAGTATTTT.

The chain has TRBV4-2 and TRBJ1-1; tentative D call: TRBD1 (5 bases). This CDR3 comprises 14 residues. V was shortened by 4 bases and J by 6 bases, with 15 bases between the two germline ends. Germline V gene data show CDR1 as LGHNA and CDR2 as YNFKEQ. The CDR3 sequence is CASSPRRQKPEAFF. DNA of the CDR3: TGTGCCAGCAGCCCGCGTCGACAGAAACCTGAAGCTTTCTTT.

Only one count was recorded for this clone. The chain has TRBV7-2 and TRBJ1-4, with D tentatively TRBD1 (5 bases). Germline V lookup: CDR1 SGHTA, CDR2 FQGNSA. Deletions cut 5 bases from V and 0 bases from J, with 7 bases between. There are 14 residues in the CDR3. The CDR3 protein is CASSPGSTNEKLFF. CDR3 sequence (DNA): TGTGCCAGCAGCCCAGGGTCAACTAATGAAAAACTGTTTTTT.

This chain's CDR3 is CASSYDFRNTIYF. In nucleotides, the CDR3 is TGTGCCAGCAGTTACGACTTTAGAAACACCATATATTTT. V usage is TRBV6-5 and J usage is TRBJ1-3, with D unclear. The V end lost 2 bases, the J end lost 5 bases, and 7 bases lay between the germline ends. The CDR3 consists of 13 residues. CDR1 and CDR2 (germline): MNHEY, SVGAGI.